This T cell receptor beta chain is from a study of glioma-infiltrating T cells. Whole-study results and caveats: Very few CDR3 sequences were shared between tissue and blood. Above-expected tissue-blood divergence occurred in all gliomas, most in low-grade ones.

This clonotype was seen repeatedly, ten times or more. Its specificity is unknown. Using RNA template, CDR3s of TCR alpha and beta were amplified with iRepertoire arm-PCR. Input was 100-400 ng of tissue mRNA or PBMC total RNA. TCRdb redid the calling of the multiplex PCR reads with MiXCR, one entry per CDR3 protein. The table lists about 110,000 distinct CDR3 sequences, under 30% of them singletons. The sequencing input was glioma tissue, nonneoplastic brain tissue, or PBMCs (not recorded which). This sequence originates from a human donor with low-grade glioma or glioblastoma, undergoing nonglioma brain surgery, or in good health (not recorded which).

The CDR3: CASSGTESSGNTIYF. As DNA, the CDR3 is TGTGCCAGCAGTGGGACGGAGAGCTCTGGAAACACCATATATTTT. J is TRBJ1-3 and V is TRBV2; no clear D. Trimming left V 4 bases short and J 0 bases short, with 10 bases between. The CDR3 has 15 amino acids. Germline V gene data show CDR1 as SNHLY and CDR2 as FYNNEI.